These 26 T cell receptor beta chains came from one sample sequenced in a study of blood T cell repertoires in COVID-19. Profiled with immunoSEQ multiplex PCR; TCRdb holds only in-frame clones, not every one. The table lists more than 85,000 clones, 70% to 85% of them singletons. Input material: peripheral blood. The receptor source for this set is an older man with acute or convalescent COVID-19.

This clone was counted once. The CDR3 bases are TGTGCCAGCAATTCTATCACAGATACGCAGTATTTT. Its translation: CASNSITDTQYF. The chain joins TRBV12-3 or TRBV12-4 to TRBJ2-3; no firm D call. The V and J ends lost 7 bases and 2 bases respectively, with 7 bases between them. CDR3 length: 12 residues.

CDR3 coding DNA: TGTGCCAGCAGCTCACAGGGGCGGAACACTGAAGCTTTCTTT. Translating gives CASSSQGRNTEAFF. The rearrangement joins TRBV7-2 to TRBJ1-1; 7 bases agree with TRBD1. The germline V gene encodes CDR1 SGHTA and CDR2 FQGNSA. V gave up 4 bases and J gave up 1 base; unmatched junction bases: 3. The CDR3 runs to 14 residues. Based on the CDR3 plus reference TRBV7-2 and TRBJ1-1, the full variable domain is GAGVSQSPSNKVTEKGKDVELRCDPISGHTALYWYRQSLGQGLEFLIYFQGNSAPDKSGLPSDRFSAERTGGSVSTLTIQRTQQEDSAVYLCASSSQGRNTEAFFGQGTRLTVV.

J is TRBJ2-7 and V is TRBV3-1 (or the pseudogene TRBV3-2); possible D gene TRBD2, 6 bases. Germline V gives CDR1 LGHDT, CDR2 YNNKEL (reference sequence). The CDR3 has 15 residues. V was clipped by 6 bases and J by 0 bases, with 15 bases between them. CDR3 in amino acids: CASRQRRGSSYEQYF. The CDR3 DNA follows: TGTGCCAGCAGACAACGGAGGGGCAGCTCCTACGAGCAGTACTTC.

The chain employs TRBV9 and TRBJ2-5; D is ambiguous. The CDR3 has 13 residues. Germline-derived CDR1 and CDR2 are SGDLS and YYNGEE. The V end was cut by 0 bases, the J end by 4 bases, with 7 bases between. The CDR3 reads CASSVGLTETQYF. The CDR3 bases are TGTGCCAGCAGCGTAGGACTTACAGAGACCCAGTACTTC.

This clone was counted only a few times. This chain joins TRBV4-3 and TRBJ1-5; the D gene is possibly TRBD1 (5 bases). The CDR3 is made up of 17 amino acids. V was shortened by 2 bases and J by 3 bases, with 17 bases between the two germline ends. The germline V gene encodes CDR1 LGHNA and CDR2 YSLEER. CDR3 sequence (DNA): TGCGCCAGCAGCCAAAACTGGTTGGGGCAGTCCAATCAGCCCCAGCATTTT. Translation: CASSQNWLGQSNQPQHF.

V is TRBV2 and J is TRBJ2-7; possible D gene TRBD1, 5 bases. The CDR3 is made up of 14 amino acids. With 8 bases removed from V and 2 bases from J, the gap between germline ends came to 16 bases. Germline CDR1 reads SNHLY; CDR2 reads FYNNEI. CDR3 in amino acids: CASDLQGDTYEQYF. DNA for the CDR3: TGTGCCAGCGACCTCCAGGGTGATACCTACGAGCAGTACTTC.

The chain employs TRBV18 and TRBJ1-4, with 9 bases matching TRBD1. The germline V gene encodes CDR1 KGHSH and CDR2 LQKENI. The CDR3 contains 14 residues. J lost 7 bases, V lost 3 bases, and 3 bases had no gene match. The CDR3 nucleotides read TGTGCCAGCTCACCCGGGACAGGGCCTGAAAAACTGTTTTTT. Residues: CASSPGTGPEKLFF.

The CDR3 DNA sequence: TGCGCCGAAATCCATCATGTCCCGGGGGGTTTAAAGGAAAAACTGTTTTTT. Translation: CAEIHHVPGGLKEKLFF. The chain joins TRBV5-1 to TRBJ1-4; maybe TRBD1 (5 bases). Germline assignment: CDR1 SGHRS and CDR2 YFSETQ. This CDR3 contains 17 residues. Trimming took 10 bases from V and 8 from J, leaving 30 bases between them.

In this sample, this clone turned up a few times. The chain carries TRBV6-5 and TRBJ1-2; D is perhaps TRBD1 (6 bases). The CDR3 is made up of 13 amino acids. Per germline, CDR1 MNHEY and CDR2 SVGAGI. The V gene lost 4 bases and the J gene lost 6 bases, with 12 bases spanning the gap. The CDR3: CASSLQGVDGYTF. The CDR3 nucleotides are TGTGCCAGCAGTTTACAGGGTGTGGATGGCTACACCTTC.

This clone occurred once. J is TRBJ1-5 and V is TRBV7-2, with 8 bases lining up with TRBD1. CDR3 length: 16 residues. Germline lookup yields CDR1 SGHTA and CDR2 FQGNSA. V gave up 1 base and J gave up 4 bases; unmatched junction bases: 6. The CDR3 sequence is CASSLVGTGTNQPQHF. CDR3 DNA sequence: TGTGCCAGCAGCTTAGTTGGGACAGGTACAAATCAGCCCCAGCATTTT.

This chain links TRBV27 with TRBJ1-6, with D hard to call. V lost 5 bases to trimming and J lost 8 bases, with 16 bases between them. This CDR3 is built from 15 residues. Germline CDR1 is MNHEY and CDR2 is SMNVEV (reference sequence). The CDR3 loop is CASSTLSPGDSPLHF. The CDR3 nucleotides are TGTGCCAGCAGTACCCTGAGCCCCGGGGATTCACCCCTCCACTTT.

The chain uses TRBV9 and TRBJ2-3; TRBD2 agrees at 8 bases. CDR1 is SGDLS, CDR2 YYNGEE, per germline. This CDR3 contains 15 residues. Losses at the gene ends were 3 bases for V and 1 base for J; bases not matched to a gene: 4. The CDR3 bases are TGTGCCAGCAGCGCGGGGGGGTTAGGCACAGATACGCAGTATTTT. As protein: CASSAGGLGTDTQYF.

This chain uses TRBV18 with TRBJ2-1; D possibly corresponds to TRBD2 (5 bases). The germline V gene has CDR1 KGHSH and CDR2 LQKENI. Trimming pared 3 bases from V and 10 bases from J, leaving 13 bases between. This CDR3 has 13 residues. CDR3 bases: TGTGCCAGCTCACCTACTTCCGCTAGCGAGCAGTTCTTC. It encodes CASSPTSASEQFF. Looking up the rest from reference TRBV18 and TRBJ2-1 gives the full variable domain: NAGVMQNPRHLVRRRGQEARLRCSPMKGHSHVYWYRQLPEEGLKFMVYLQKENIIDESGMPKERFSAEFPKEGPSILRIQQVVRGDSAAYFCASSPTSASEQFFGPGTRLTVL.

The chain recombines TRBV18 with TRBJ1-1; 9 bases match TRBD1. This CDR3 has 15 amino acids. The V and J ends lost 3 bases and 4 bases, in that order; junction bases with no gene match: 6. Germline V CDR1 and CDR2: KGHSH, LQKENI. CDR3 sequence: CASSPTGTGITEAFF. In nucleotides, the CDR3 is TGTGCCAGCTCACCGACGGGGACAGGGATCACTGAAGCTTTCTTT.

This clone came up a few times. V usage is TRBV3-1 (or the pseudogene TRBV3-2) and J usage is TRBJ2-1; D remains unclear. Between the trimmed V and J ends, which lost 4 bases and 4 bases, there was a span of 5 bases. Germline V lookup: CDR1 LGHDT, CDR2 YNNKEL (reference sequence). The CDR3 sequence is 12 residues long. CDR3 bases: TGTGCCAGCAGCCCTTTTTACAATGAGCAGTTCTTC. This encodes CASSPFYNEQFF.

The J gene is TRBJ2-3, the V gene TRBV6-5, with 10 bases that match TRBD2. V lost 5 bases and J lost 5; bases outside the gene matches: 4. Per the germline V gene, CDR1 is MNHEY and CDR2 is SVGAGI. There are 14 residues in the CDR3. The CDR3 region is CASSQRGGQDTQYF. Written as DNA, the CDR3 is TGTGCCAGCAGTCAGCGGGGGGGCCAAGATACGCAGTATTTT.

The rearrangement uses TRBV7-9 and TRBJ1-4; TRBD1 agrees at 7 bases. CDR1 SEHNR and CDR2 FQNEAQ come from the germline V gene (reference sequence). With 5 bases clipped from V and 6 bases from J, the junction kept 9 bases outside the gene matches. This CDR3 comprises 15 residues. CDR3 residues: CASSGTGTADEKLFF. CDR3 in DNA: TGTGCCAGCAGCGGTACCGGGACAGCGGATGAAAAACTGTTTTTT.

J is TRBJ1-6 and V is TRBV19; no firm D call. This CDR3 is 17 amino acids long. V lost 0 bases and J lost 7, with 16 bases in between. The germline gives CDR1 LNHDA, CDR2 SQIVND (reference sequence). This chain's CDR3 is CASSIDLTAGMNSPLHF. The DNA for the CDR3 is TGTGCCAGTAGTATAGACCTTACTGCGGGTATGAATTCACCCCTCCACTTT.

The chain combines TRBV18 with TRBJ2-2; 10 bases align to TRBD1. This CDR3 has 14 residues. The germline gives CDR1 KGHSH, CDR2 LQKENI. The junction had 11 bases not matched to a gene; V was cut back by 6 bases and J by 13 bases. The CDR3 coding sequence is TGTGCCAGCTCCACCAGACAGGGGGCGGAGGTGCTGTTTTTT. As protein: CASSTRQGAEVLFF.

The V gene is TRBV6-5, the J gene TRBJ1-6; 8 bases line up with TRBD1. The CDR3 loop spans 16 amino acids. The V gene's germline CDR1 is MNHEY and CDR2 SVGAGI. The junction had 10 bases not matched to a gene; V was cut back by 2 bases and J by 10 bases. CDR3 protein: CASSYADQGAYSPLHF. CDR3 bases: TGTGCCAGCAGTTACGCAGACCAGGGGGCCTACTCACCCCTCCACTTT.

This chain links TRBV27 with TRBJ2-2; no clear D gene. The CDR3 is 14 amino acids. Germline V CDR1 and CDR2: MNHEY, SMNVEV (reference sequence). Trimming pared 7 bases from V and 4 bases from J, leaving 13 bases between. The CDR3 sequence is CASTHSVRTGELFF. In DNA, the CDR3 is TGTGCCAGCACCCATTCGGTCCGCACCGGGGAGCTGTTTTTT.

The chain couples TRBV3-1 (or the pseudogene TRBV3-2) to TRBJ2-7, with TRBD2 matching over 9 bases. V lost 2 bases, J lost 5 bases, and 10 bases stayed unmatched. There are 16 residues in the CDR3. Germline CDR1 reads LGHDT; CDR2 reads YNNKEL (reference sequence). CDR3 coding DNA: TGTGCCAGCAGCCAAATCGGCGGGTTAGCGGGAGACGAGCAGTACTTC. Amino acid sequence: CASSQIGGLAGDEQYF.

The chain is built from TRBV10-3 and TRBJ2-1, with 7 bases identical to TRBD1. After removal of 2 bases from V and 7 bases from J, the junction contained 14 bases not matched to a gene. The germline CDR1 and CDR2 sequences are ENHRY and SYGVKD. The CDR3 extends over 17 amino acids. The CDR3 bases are TGTGCCATCAGTGAGAGACAGGGCCGGATGGATGGAAATGAGCAGTTCTTC. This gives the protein CAISERQGRMDGNEQFF.

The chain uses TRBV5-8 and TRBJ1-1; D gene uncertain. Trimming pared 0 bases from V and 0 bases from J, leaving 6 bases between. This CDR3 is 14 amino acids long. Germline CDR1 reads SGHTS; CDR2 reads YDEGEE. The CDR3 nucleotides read TGTGCCAGCAGCTTGGGGAGGGTGAACACTGAAGCTTTCTTT. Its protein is CASSLGRVNTEAFF.

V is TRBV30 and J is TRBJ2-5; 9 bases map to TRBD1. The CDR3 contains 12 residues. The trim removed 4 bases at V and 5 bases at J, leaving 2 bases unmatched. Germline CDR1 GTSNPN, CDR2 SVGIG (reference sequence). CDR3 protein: CAWKQGAETQYF. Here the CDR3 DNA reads TGTGCCTGGAAACAGGGGGCTGAGACCCAGTACTTC. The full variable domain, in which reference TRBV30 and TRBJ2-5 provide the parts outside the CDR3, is SQTIHQWPATLVQPVGSPLSLECTVEGTSNPNLYWYRQAAGRGLQLLFYSVGIGQISSEVPQNLSASRPQDRQFILSSKKLLLSDSGFYLCAWKQGAETQYFGPGTRLLVL.

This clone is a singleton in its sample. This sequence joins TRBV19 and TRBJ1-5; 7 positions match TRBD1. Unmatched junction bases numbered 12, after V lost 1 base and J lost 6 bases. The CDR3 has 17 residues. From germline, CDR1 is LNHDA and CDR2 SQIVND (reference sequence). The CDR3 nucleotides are TGTGCCAGTAGTATAGCAATGAGGACAGGCAGGGGTCAGCCCCAGCATTTT. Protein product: CASSIAMRTGRGQPQHF.